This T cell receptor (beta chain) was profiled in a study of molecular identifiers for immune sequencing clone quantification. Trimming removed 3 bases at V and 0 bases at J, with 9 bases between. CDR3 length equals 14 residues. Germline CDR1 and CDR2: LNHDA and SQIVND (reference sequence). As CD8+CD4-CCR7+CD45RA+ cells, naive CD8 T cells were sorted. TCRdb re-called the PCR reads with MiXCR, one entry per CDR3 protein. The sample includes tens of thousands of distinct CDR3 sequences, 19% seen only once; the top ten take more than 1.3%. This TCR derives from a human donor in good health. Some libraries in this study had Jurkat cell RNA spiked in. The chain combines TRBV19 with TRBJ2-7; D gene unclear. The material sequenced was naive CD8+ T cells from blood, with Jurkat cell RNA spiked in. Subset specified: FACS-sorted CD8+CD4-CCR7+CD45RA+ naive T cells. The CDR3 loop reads CASSISPDSYEQYF. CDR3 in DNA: TGTGCCAGTAGTATCAGTCCAGACTCCTACGAGCAGTACTTC.